These 27 T cell receptor beta chains originate from one sample sequenced in a study of response to subunit inactivated influenza vaccine. TCRdb re-analysed the RT-PCR reads in MiXCR, keeping a single row per CDR3 protein. Here the sample spans roughly 670,000 distinct CDR3 sequences, 12% to 15% being singletons. The starting material was PBMCs from blood, obtained roughly 2 weeks before vaccination. The receptor set was obtained from a man aged 50-60 years who received an inactivated influenza vaccine.

This sequence joins TRBV28 and TRBJ2-5; 9 nucleotides match TRBD1. V lost 6 bases and J lost 5; bases outside the gene matches: 16. This CDR3 spans 17 amino acids. The germline CDR1 and CDR2 sequences are MDHEN and SYDVKM. CDR3 sequence: CASSSGTGRSSGETQYF. Here the CDR3 DNA reads TGTGCCAGCAGCTCCGGGACAGGGAGGTCATCAGGGGAGACCCAGTACTTC.

Ten or more counts support this clonotype. The chain recombines TRBV10-3 with TRBJ2-2, with 8 positions matching TRBD1. The germline gives CDR1 ENHRY, CDR2 SYGVKD. The junction had 2 bases not matched to a gene; V was cut back by 6 bases and J by 5 bases. The CDR3 contains 13 residues. The CDR3 region is CAIRDRGTGELFF. The CDR3 DNA sequence: TGTGCCATCAGAGACAGGGGAACCGGGGAGCTGTTTTTT.

The table lists this clonotype with a few counts. This sequence joins TRBV7-2 and TRBJ2-3; unclear D gene. With 6 bases removed from V and 4 bases from J, the gap between germline ends came to 17 bases. The CDR3 runs 15 residues. Per the germline V gene, CDR1 is SGHTA and CDR2 is FQGNSA. DNA of the CDR3: TGTGCCAGCAGTATTTGGAGTACCGAGGCAGATACGCAGTATTTT. This codes for CASSIWSTEADTQYF.

There are a few counts of this clonotype. The gene calls are TRBV3-1 and TRBJ2-1; 10 nucleotides align to TRBD2. Germline values: CDR1 LGHDT, CDR2 YNNKEL (reference sequence). V was clipped by 1 base and J by 8 bases; unmatched bases: 5. The CDR3 loop spans 15 amino acids. The CDR3 protein is CASSQGSGGGYEQFF. CDR3 nucleotides: TGTGCCAGCAGCCAAGGAAGCGGGGGGGGTTATGAGCAGTTCTTC.

This clonotype was found a few times. The chain uses TRBV29-1 and TRBJ1-3; D is undetermined. Germline lookup yields CDR1 SQVTM and CDR2 ANQGSEA. The CDR3 runs 14 residues. The V and J ends lost 1 base and 4 bases respectively, with 11 bases between them. The CDR3, as DNA: TGCAGCGTTGAAGTAGACAACTACGGAAACACCATATATTTT. Translating gives CSVEVDNYGNTIYF.

This chain uses TRBV28 with TRBJ2-2; D unresolved. Trimming cost V 8 bases and J 6 bases, with 13 bases left between them. This CDR3 is built from 13 residues. Germline V gene sequence: CDR1 MDHEN, CDR2 SYDVKM. The chain's CDR3 is CASCRRLAGELFF. The CDR3 DNA sequence: TGTGCCAGCTGCCGAAGGTTGGCCGGGGAGCTGTTTTTT.

This clonotype was counted between two and nine times. The rearrangement uses TRBV20-1 and TRBJ2-2, with TRBD2 matching over 11 bases. Germline V gene data show CDR1 as DFQATT and CDR2 as SNEGSKA (reference sequence). Trimming cost V 3 bases and J 5 bases; bases outside gene matches: 11. The CDR3 is made up of 17 amino acids. The CDR3 region is CSASRLAGGIGTGELFF. DNA for the CDR3: TGCAGTGCTAGTCGGCTAGCGGGAGGAATAGGAACCGGGGAGCTGTTTTTT.

This clonotype has a count of ten or more. This sequence joins TRBV28 and TRBJ2-1; D gene ambiguous. This CDR3 region has 14 residues. The ends were cut back, 3 bases at V and 7 bases at J, with 13 bases in the middle. Germline lookup yields CDR1 MDHEN and CDR2 SYDVKM. The CDR3 protein is CASSFPRAGNEQFF. The CDR3 DNA reads TGTGCCAGCAGTTTTCCCCGGGCCGGGAATGAGCAGTTCTTC.

The sample holds many counts of this clonotype. The V call is TRBV20-1, the J call TRBJ2-3; TRBD2 matches at 7 bases. The CDR3 totals 16 residues. V lost 6 bases and J lost 1; bases outside the gene matches: 13. Germline V lookup: CDR1 DFQATT, CDR2 SNEGSKA (reference sequence). The CDR3 nucleotides are TGCAGTGCCCTGATAGTGAGCGGGGATCGCACAGATACGCAGTATTTT. Translation gives CSALIVSGDRTDTQYF.

This chain joins TRBV20-1 and TRBJ1-3, with D unclear. Trimming stripped 3 bases from V and 2 bases from J, with 11 bases between. CDR3 length: 14 residues. Germline lookup yields CDR1 DFQATT and CDR2 SNEGSKA (reference sequence). This CDR3 is CSASPRNTGNTIYF. Written as DNA, the CDR3 is TGCAGTGCTAGCCCTAGAAACACTGGAAACACCATATATTTT.

The sample holds one count of this clonotype. Since a much larger clone is just one base distant, this may be a read error. The chain is built from TRBV24-1 and TRBJ2-5; 15 nucleotides match TRBD2. Germline V gene sequence: CDR1 KGHDR, CDR2 SFDVKD. The CDR3 runs 17 residues. V gave up 5 bases and J gave up 4 bases; unmatched junction bases: 7. CDR3 nucleotide sequence: TGTGCCACCAGTGTCGCTGGACTAGCGGGAGGGCGAGAGACCCAGTACTTC. Translation: CATSVAGLAGGRETQYF.

CDR3 sequence (DNA): TGTGCCAGCAGTTTTCGGACTAGCGGGATATCCTACGAGCAGTACTTC. This sequence encodes CASSFRTSGISYEQYF. This chain links TRBV6-2 or TRBV6-3 with TRBJ2-7; 12 bases map to TRBD2. CDR3 size: 16 residues. The ends lost 4 bases at V and 1 base at J; junction bases unmatched: 5. Germline-derived CDR1 and CDR2 are MNHEY and SVGEGT.

In this sample, this clonotype turned up many times. The chain is built from TRBV20-1 and TRBJ2-1, with 8 bases fitting TRBD1. The CDR3 runs to 12 residues. V was clipped by 6 bases and J by 5 bases; unmatched bases: 3. Per germline, CDR1 DFQATT and CDR2 SNEGSKA (reference sequence). The CDR3 spells CSANRGNNEQFF. Written as DNA, the CDR3 is TGCAGTGCAAACAGGGGGAACAATGAGCAGTTCTTC.

This chain joins TRBV4-3 and TRBJ2-2; the match to TRBD2 covers 10 bases. With 1 base clipped from V and 1 base from J, the junction kept 3 bases outside the gene matches. The length of the CDR3 is 17 residues. Germline V gene data show CDR1 as LGHNA and CDR2 as YSLEER. The CDR3: CASSQVRTSGNTGELFF. The CDR3, as DNA: TGCGCCAGCAGCCAAGTGAGGACTAGCGGGAACACCGGGGAGCTGTTTTTT.

This clonotype was seen only a few times. This rearrangement joins TRBV3-1 to TRBJ1-2; perhaps TRBD1 as D (5 bases). This CDR3 is 13 amino acids long. CDR1 and CDR2 from the germline V gene are LGHDT and YNNKEL (reference sequence). Trimming cost V 4 bases and J 4 bases, with 10 bases left between them. The CDR3: CASSPDTFYGYTF. As DNA, the CDR3 is TGTGCCAGCAGCCCGGACACGTTCTATGGCTACACCTTC.

The J gene is TRBJ2-1, the V gene TRBV6-2 or TRBV6-3, with 9 bases identical to TRBD2. The CDR3 runs to 17 residues. The germline CDR1 and CDR2 sequences are MNHEY and SVGEGT. V shed 5 bases, J shed 9 bases, and the junction held 17 bases outside the gene matches. The CDR3 loop is CASSPRLGLAGLGEQFF. DNA for the CDR3: TGTGCCAGCAGTCCCCGCTTGGGGCTAGCGGGACTTGGTGAGCAGTTCTTC.

The chain uses TRBV30 and TRBJ1-2; possibly TRBD1 for D (5 bases). This CDR3 spans 14 amino acids. Between the trimmed V and J ends, which lost 0 bases and 7 bases, there was a span of 15 bases. Germline V CDR1 and CDR2: GTSNPN, SVGIG (reference sequence). CDR3 DNA: TGTGCCTGGAGTGTACTGGGAAGGGGTGGTGGCTACACCTTC. Protein sequence: CAWSVLGRGGGYTF.

This clonotype was picked up many times. The chain recombines TRBV7-2 with TRBJ2-3; D is uncertain. The CDR3 sequence is 15 residues long. Germline V gene sequence: CDR1 SGHTA, CDR2 FQGNSA. The V gene lost 5 bases and the J gene lost 2 bases, with 14 bases spanning the gap. The CDR3 region has the DNA TGTGCCAGCAGCCAAATGCTGGGGTCCACAGATACGCAGTATTTT. Translation gives CASSQMLGSTDTQYF.

The chain links TRBV27 to TRBJ1-1, with D perhaps matching TRBD1 (5 bases). The CDR3 loop spans 15 amino acids. Trimming took 3 bases from V and 4 from J, leaving 15 bases between them. The germline gives CDR1 MNHEY, CDR2 SMNVEV (reference sequence). CDR3 loop: CASSFGPAGTTEAFF. For the CDR3, the DNA is TGTGCCAGCAGTTTTGGGCCAGCCGGGACCACTGAAGCTTTCTTT.

This sequence joins TRBV18 and TRBJ2-3; 10 nucleotides align to TRBD2. After removal of 0 bases from V and 0 bases from J, the junction contained 18 bases not matched to a gene. There are 22 residues in the CDR3. Germline CDR1 and CDR2: KGHSH and LQKENI. This CDR3 is CASSPPASGGVRSRSSTDTQYF. In nucleotides, the CDR3 is TGTGCCAGCTCACCACCCGCGAGCGGGGGGGTTAGAAGCAGGTCTAGCACAGATACGCAGTATTTT.

This clonotype was counted a few times. CDR3 sequence: CASSFRGDADTQYF. CDR3 in DNA: TGCGCCAGCAGCTTTAGGGGTGATGCAGATACGCAGTATTTT. V usage is TRBV5-1 and J usage is TRBJ2-3, with a tentative D call TRBD1 (5 bases). This CDR3 is 14 amino acids long. The V end was cut by 2 bases, the J end by 4 bases, with 11 bases between. CDR1 SGHRS and CDR2 YFSETQ come from the germline V gene.

There are a few counts of this clonotype. V gene TRBV15 combines with J gene TRBJ1-1; TRBD1 matches 7 bases. CDR3 length: 13 amino acids. CDR1 LNHNV and CDR2 YYDKDF come from the germline V gene (reference sequence). Trimming removed 5 bases from V and 5 bases from J; junction bases left unmatched: 5. The CDR3 reads CATSPTGRTEAFF. Written as DNA, the CDR3 is TGTGCCACCAGCCCGACAGGGAGGACTGAAGCTTTCTTT.

There are a few counts of this clonotype. The gene calls are TRBV20-1 and TRBJ2-3; D is possibly TRBD1 or TRBD2 (6 bases each). CDR1 is DFQATT and CDR2 is SNEGSKA in the germline V gene (reference sequence). This CDR3 comprises 13 residues. V was trimmed by 6 bases and J by 6 bases, leaving 16 bases between them. CDR3 nucleotides: TGCAGTGCGCGGGACACCCGTCACGATACGCAGTATTTT. Encoded protein: CSARDTRHDTQYF.

This clonotype was observed a handful of times. The V call is TRBV4-2, the J call TRBJ2-3, with D perhaps TRBD2 (5 bases). Germline V lookup: CDR1 LGHNA, CDR2 YNFKEQ. The ends were cut back, 0 bases at V and 1 base at J, with 14 bases in the middle. This CDR3 spans 17 amino acids. This CDR3 is CASSQDHGDAGTDTQYF. CDR3 coding DNA: TGTGCCAGCAGCCAAGATCACGGGGATGCGGGCACAGATACGCAGTATTTT.

This clonotype has only a few counts. J is TRBJ2-1 and V is TRBV5-1, with no clear D. This CDR3 is built from 12 residues. Trimming took off 1 base at V and 7 bases at J, with 6 bases between the two ends. CDR1 is SGHRS, CDR2 YFSETQ, per germline. The CDR3 loop is CASSLTLNEQFF. The CDR3, as DNA: TGCGCCAGCAGCTTGACACTGAATGAGCAGTTCTTC.

This clonotype came up many times. This rearrangement joins TRBV5-5 to TRBJ1-4; possible D gene TRBD1, 6 bases. Germline V gene sequence: CDR1 SGHKS, CDR2 YYEKEE (reference sequence). V lost 2 bases to trimming and J lost 2 bases, with 16 bases between them. The CDR3 contains 17 residues. As DNA, the CDR3 is TGTGCCAGCAGCTTTATGCCGGGGGCGCTTACTAATGAAAAACTGTTTTTT. Translating gives CASSFMPGALTNEKLFF. Together with reference TRBV5-5 and TRBJ1-4, the CDR3 gives the full variable domain: DAGVTQSPTHLIKTRGQQVTLRCSPISGHKSVSWYQQVLGQGPQFIFQYYEKEERGRGNFPDRFSARQFPNYSSELNVNALLLGDSALYLCASSFMPGALTNEKLFFGSGTQLSVL.

The chain combines TRBV5-1 with TRBJ2-3; 11 bases match TRBD2. Germline V gene sequence: CDR1 SGHRS, CDR2 YFSETQ. The CDR3 length is 17 residues. V dropped 4 bases and J dropped 3; count of bases not matched to a gene: 10. In nucleotides, the CDR3 is TGCGCCAGCAGCCCCCCGACCGGGACTAGCGGTACAGATACGCAGTATTTT. It yields the protein CASSPPTGTSGTDTQYF.